These T cell receptor beta chains were read from a single sample in a study of T cells in Graves' hyperthyroidism and ophthalmopathy. One entry per CDR3 protein results from TCRdb running MiXCR on the multiplex PCR reads. Here the sample spans fewer than 750,000 distinct CDR3 sequences, 13% to 15% being singletons. The specimen sequenced was blood. The receptors originated from a woman aged 45-65 years with Graves' ophthalmopathy. Both conserved end residues are part of each CDR3. Each record gives: J gene, V gene, D gene, clone size, CDR3 protein, CDR3 DNA. The D gene is left open where the match is weak. Only some rows state a clone size, as once, few, many or a class for expanded clones.

j_call: TRBJ2-2; v_call: TRBV5-1; d_call: NA; clone_size: few; cdr3_aa: CASTPGTNTGELFF; cdr3_nt: TGCGCCAGCACGCCGGGAACGAACACCGGGGAGCTGTTTTTT
j_call: TRBJ2-3; v_call: TRBV28; d_call: NA; clone_size: many; cdr3_aa: CASSFGPRADTQYF; cdr3_nt: TGTGCCAGCAGTTTTGGTCCTCGCGCAGATACGCAGTATTTT
j_call: TRBJ1-5; v_call: TRBV6-2/TRBV6-3; d_call: NA; clone_size: NA; cdr3_aa: CASSSSPMEAQHF; cdr3_nt: TGTGCCAGCAGTTCTTCCCCTATGGAGGCCCAGCATTTT
j_call: TRBJ2-7; v_call: TRBV3-1; d_call: NA; clone_size: NA; cdr3_aa: CASSPVALSYEQYF; cdr3_nt: TGTGCCAGCAGCCCCGTGGCCCTTTCCTACGAGCAGTACTTC
j_call: TRBJ2-1; v_call: TRBV14; d_call: NA; clone_size: many; cdr3_aa: CASSSRLENEQFF; cdr3_nt: TGTGCCAGCAGCTCGCGACTAGAAAATGAGCAGTTCTTC
j_call: TRBJ2-1; v_call: TRBV3-1; d_call: TRBD1; clone_size: many; cdr3_aa: CASRPRGQAYNEQFF; cdr3_nt: TGTGCCAGCAGACCTAGGGGGCAAGCCTACAATGAGCAGTTCTTC
j_call: TRBJ1-2; v_call: TRBV29-1; d_call: TRBD1; clone_size: NA; cdr3_aa: CSIPGTADLYGYTF; cdr3_nt: TGCAGCATCCCCGGGACAGCCGACCTCTATGGCTACACCTTC
j_call: TRBJ1-2; v_call: TRBV4-3; d_call: NA; clone_size: few; cdr3_aa: CASSQDRGGYGYTF; cdr3_nt: TGCGCCAGCAGCCAAGATAGGGGCGGTTATGGCTACACCTTC
j_call: TRBJ2-1; v_call: TRBV20-1; d_call: NA; clone_size: many; cdr3_aa: CSASPGRPLLTYNEQFF; cdr3_nt: TGCAGTGCTAGTCCGGGCCGTCCACTATTAACCTACAATGAGCAGTTCTTC
j_call: TRBJ1-4; v_call: TRBV3-1; d_call: NA; clone_size: many; cdr3_aa: CASSHREGGEKLFF; cdr3_nt: TGTGCCAGCAGCCACCGGGAGGGAGGTGAAAAACTGTTTTTT
j_call: TRBJ2-1; v_call: TRBV19; d_call: TRBD2; clone_size: NA; cdr3_aa: CTSRGLAENSDEQFF; cdr3_nt: TGTACCAGTAGGGGACTAGCGGAAAATTCGGATGAGCAGTTCTTC
j_call: TRBJ2-3; v_call: TRBV2; d_call: TRBD1; clone_size: many; cdr3_aa: CASSPTGGTDTQYF; cdr3_nt: TGTGCCAGCAGCCCGACAGGGGGGACAGATACGCAGTATTTT
j_call: TRBJ1-6; v_call: TRBV4-2; d_call: TRBD1; clone_size: NA; cdr3_aa: CASSSPLETGYSPLHF; cdr3_nt: TGTGCCAGCAGCTCTCCCCTAGAGACAGGGTATTCACCCCTCCACTTT
j_call: TRBJ2-7; v_call: TRBV15; d_call: TRBD1; clone_size: NA; cdr3_aa: CATSRFGQQGNEQYF; cdr3_nt: TGTGCCACCAGCAGATTCGGACAACAGGGGAACGAGCAGTACTTC
j_call: TRBJ2-1; v_call: TRBV5-1; d_call: NA; clone_size: few; cdr3_aa: CASASDFPFYNEQFF; cdr3_nt: TGCGCCAGCGCCTCAGATTTCCCATTCTACAATGAGCAGTTCTTC
j_call: TRBJ2-5; v_call: TRBV20-1; d_call: TRBD2; clone_size: NA; cdr3_aa: CSAPQNLAELGETQYF; cdr3_nt: TGCAGTGCCCCACAAAATCTAGCGGAACTCGGAGAGACCCAGTACTTC
j_call: TRBJ2-4; v_call: TRBV4-3; d_call: NA; clone_size: many; cdr3_aa: CASSQGGQNIQYF; cdr3_nt: TGCGCCAGCAGCCAAGGGGGGCAAAACATTCAGTACTTC
j_call: TRBJ2-3; v_call: TRBV7-2; d_call: NA; clone_size: many; cdr3_aa: CASSLGLGVNTQYF; cdr3_nt: TGTGCCAGCAGCTTAGGTCTCGGGGTGAATACGCAGTATTTT
j_call: TRBJ1-6; v_call: TRBV20-1; d_call: NA; clone_size: NA; cdr3_aa: CSARDLQGGYSPLHF; cdr3_nt: TGCAGTGCTAGAGATCTGCAGGGTGGTTATTCACCCCTCCACTTT
j_call: TRBJ2-1; v_call: TRBV11-2; d_call: TRBD2; clone_size: NA; cdr3_aa: CASSLTLITGGQYNEQSF; cdr3_nt: TGTGCCAGCAGCTTAACCCTCATAACGGGGGGGCAATACAATGAGCAGTCCTTC
j_call: TRBJ2-1; v_call: TRBV12-3/TRBV12-4; d_call: TRBD1; clone_size: many; cdr3_aa: CASSLGVVTGGGNEQFF; cdr3_nt: TGTGCCAGCAGTTTAGGGGTGGTGACAGGGGGCGGGAATGAGCAGTTCTTC
j_call: TRBJ2-1; v_call: TRBV20-1; d_call: TRBD2; clone_size: many; cdr3_aa: CSASRPSGSGNEQFF; cdr3_nt: TGCAGTGCTAGTCGTCCTAGCGGGAGTGGCAATGAGCAGTTCTTC
j_call: TRBJ2-3; v_call: TRBV5-1; d_call: NA; clone_size: NA; cdr3_aa: CASSSLGGGTDTQYF; cdr3_nt: TGCGCCAGCAGCTCTTTGGGCGGGGGCACAGATACGCAGTATTTT
j_call: TRBJ2-1; v_call: TRBV28; d_call: NA; clone_size: NA; cdr3_aa: CASSLWGTYNEQFF; cdr3_nt: TGTGCCAGCAGTTTATGGGGGACCTACAATGAGCAGTTCTTC
j_call: TRBJ1-5; v_call: TRBV27; d_call: TRBD1; clone_size: many; cdr3_aa: CASSNTGGFNQPQHF; cdr3_nt: TGTGCCAGCAGTAACACAGGGGGCTTCAATCAGCCCCAGCATTTT
j_call: TRBJ2-5; v_call: TRBV3-1; d_call: NA; clone_size: few; cdr3_aa: CASSQAEETQYF; cdr3_nt: TGTGCCAGCAGCCAAGCGGAAGAGACCCAGTACTTC
j_call: TRBJ2-5; v_call: TRBV2; d_call: TRBD1; clone_size: NA; cdr3_aa: CASSEDREETQYF; cdr3_nt: TGTGCCAGCAGTGAGGACAGGGAGGAGACCCAGTACTTC
j_call: TRBJ2-7; v_call: TRBV6-2/TRBV6-3; d_call: NA; clone_size: many; cdr3_aa: CASRPRQPLEQYF; cdr3_nt: TGTGCCAGCAGACCCCGACAACCACTCGAGCAGTACTTC
j_call: TRBJ2-1; v_call: TRBV28; d_call: TRBD2; clone_size: many; cdr3_aa: CASSSRTSGRLSEQFF; cdr3_nt: TGTGCCAGCAGTTCCCGGACTAGCGGGAGACTGAGTGAGCAGTTCTTC
j_call: TRBJ2-7; v_call: TRBV7-2; d_call: NA; clone_size: many; cdr3_aa: CASSHDGYGEQYF; cdr3_nt: TGTGCCAGCAGCCACGACGGGTACGGCGAGCAGTACTTC
j_call: TRBJ2-7; v_call: TRBV11-2; d_call: NA; clone_size: many; cdr3_aa: CASRNTGTSTYEQYF; cdr3_nt: TGTGCCAGCAGAAATACCGGGACATCGACCTACGAGCAGTACTTC
j_call: TRBJ2-1; v_call: TRBV6-2/TRBV6-3; d_call: TRBD1; clone_size: many; cdr3_aa: CASKRSGTGVYNEQFF; cdr3_nt: TGTGCCAGCAAGCGTTCCGGGACAGGGGTATACAATGAGCAGTTCTTC
j_call: TRBJ2-5; v_call: TRBV5-8; d_call: TRBD2; clone_size: many; cdr3_aa: CASSLVSSLAGQETQYF; cdr3_nt: TGTGCCAGCAGCTTGGTATCTTCCCTAGCGGGCCAAGAGACCCAGTACTTC
j_call: TRBJ2-1; v_call: TRBV12-3/TRBV12-4; d_call: TRBD2; clone_size: many; cdr3_aa: CASRESSGGNEQFF; cdr3_nt: TGTGCCAGCAGAGAATCTAGCGGGGGCAATGAGCAGTTCTTC
j_call: TRBJ2-3; v_call: TRBV7-6; d_call: TRBD2; clone_size: many; cdr3_aa: CASSLAGTSGRPPDTQYF; cdr3_nt: TGTGCCAGCAGCTTAGCGGGGACTAGCGGGAGGCCCCCAGATACGCAGTATTTT
j_call: TRBJ2-1; v_call: TRBV7-9; d_call: NA; clone_size: few; cdr3_aa: CASSHAFNRERNEQFF; cdr3_nt: TGTGCCAGCAGCCACGCATTCAACAGGGAACGGAATGAGCAGTTCTTC
j_call: TRBJ2-3; v_call: TRBV7-9; d_call: NA; clone_size: NA; cdr3_aa: CASSSGLATQYF; cdr3_nt: TGTGCCAGCAGCAGCGGACTGGCTACCCAGTATTTT
j_call: TRBJ2-2; v_call: TRBV12-5; d_call: TRBD2; clone_size: few; cdr3_aa: CASGLRGRENTGELFF; cdr3_nt: TGTGCTAGTGGTTTGCGCGGGAGGGAGAACACCGGGGAGCTGTTTTTT
j_call: TRBJ1-5; v_call: TRBV6-1; d_call: NA; clone_size: NA; cdr3_aa: CASSVTFSGQPQHF; cdr3_nt: TGTGCCAGCAGTGTAACATTCTCCGGTCAGCCCCAGCATTTT
j_call: TRBJ2-1; v_call: TRBV10-3; d_call: NA; clone_size: NA; cdr3_aa: CAISEAYRVGEQFF; cdr3_nt: TGTGCCATCAGTGAGGCGTACAGGGTTGGTGAGCAGTTCTTC
j_call: TRBJ2-1; v_call: TRBV6-1; d_call: TRBD2; clone_size: many; cdr3_aa: CASTLLAGGNEQFF; cdr3_nt: TGTGCCAGCACCCTGCTAGCGGGAGGTAATGAGCAGTTCTTC
j_call: TRBJ2-5; v_call: TRBV6-1; d_call: NA; clone_size: once; cdr3_aa: CASRVLVETQYF; cdr3_nt: TGTGCCAGCAGGGTTCTTGTAGAGACCCAGTACTTC
j_call: TRBJ2-3; v_call: TRBV19; d_call: TRBD2; clone_size: NA; cdr3_aa: CASSDPNLSGITDTQYF; cdr3_nt: TGTGCCAGTAGCGACCCTAATCTTAGCGGGATCACAGATACGCAGTATTTT
j_call: TRBJ1-5; v_call: TRBV19; d_call: NA; clone_size: NA; cdr3_aa: CASSIRGGVSNQPQHF; cdr3_nt: TGTGCCAGTAGTATTCGAGGCGGGGTGAGCAATCAGCCCCAGCATTTT
j_call: TRBJ1-1; v_call: TRBV4-1; d_call: NA; clone_size: many; cdr3_aa: CASSPDVVGVNTEAFF; cdr3_nt: TGCGCCAGCAGCCCGGATGTCGTGGGGGTGAATACTGAAGCTTTCTTT
j_call: TRBJ1-5; v_call: TRBV6-2/TRBV6-3; d_call: NA; clone_size: many; cdr3_aa: CASSYRVHQPQHF; cdr3_nt: TGTGCCAGCAGTTACAGGGTACATCAGCCCCAGCATTTT
j_call: TRBJ2-2; v_call: TRBV6-2/TRBV6-3; d_call: TRBD1; clone_size: NA; cdr3_aa: CASSYRQGEISNTGELFF; cdr3_nt: TGTGCCAGCAGTTACCGGCAGGGGGAAATTTCGAACACCGGGGAGCTGTTTTTT
j_call: TRBJ2-2; v_call: TRBV4-3; d_call: TRBD2; clone_size: NA; cdr3_aa: CASSQVAGEDTGELFF; cdr3_nt: TGCGCCAGCAGCCAGGTAGCGGGAGAGGACACCGGGGAGCTGTTTTTT
j_call: TRBJ2-7; v_call: TRBV11-2; d_call: TRBD2; clone_size: many; cdr3_aa: CASSLHQPGSSGNAGEQYF; cdr3_nt: TGTGCCAGCAGCTTACATCAGCCCGGGTCTAGCGGGAACGCGGGGGAGCAGTACTTC
j_call: TRBJ1-1; v_call: TRBV12-3/TRBV12-4; d_call: NA; clone_size: few; cdr3_aa: CASSVEFTEAFF; cdr3_nt: TGTGCCAGCAGTGTAGAATTCACTGAAGCTTTCTTT
j_call: TRBJ2-1; v_call: TRBV11-3; d_call: TRBD2; clone_size: many; cdr3_aa: CASSDGTSGRALNEQFF; cdr3_nt: TGTGCCAGCAGCGATGGGACTAGCGGGAGGGCCCTCAATGAGCAGTTCTTC
j_call: TRBJ2-1; v_call: TRBV18; d_call: TRBD2; clone_size: many; cdr3_aa: CASSRGAAGGPYEQFF; cdr3_nt: TGTGCCAGCTCACGCGGCGCAGCGGGAGGGCCCTATGAGCAGTTCTTC
j_call: TRBJ2-5; v_call: TRBV24-1; d_call: TRBD2; clone_size: many; cdr3_aa: CATSDPTSGRAPETQYF; cdr3_nt: TGTGCCACCAGTGATCCGACTAGCGGGAGGGCCCCAGAGACCCAGTACTTC
j_call: TRBJ2-7; v_call: TRBV12-3/TRBV12-4; d_call: TRBD2; clone_size: once; cdr3_aa: CASSSGLAGGRQYF; cdr3_nt: TGTGCCAGCAGTTCCGGACTAGCGGGAGGCAGGCAGTACTTC
j_call: TRBJ2-2; v_call: TRBV9; d_call: NA; clone_size: NA; cdr3_aa: CASSVGAHDTGELFF; cdr3_nt: TGTGCCAGCAGCGTAGGGGCACACGACACCGGGGAGCTGTTTTTT
j_call: TRBJ2-7; v_call: TRBV3-1; d_call: NA; clone_size: many; cdr3_aa: CASSQVGILNHEQYF; cdr3_nt: TGTGCCAGCAGCCAAGTGGGAATCTTGAACCACGAGCAGTACTTC
j_call: TRBJ2-1; v_call: TRBV30; d_call: TRBD2; clone_size: once; cdr3_aa: CAGQTSGRDEQFF; cdr3_nt: TGTGCCGGTCAGACTAGCGGGAGAGATGAGCAGTTCTTC